This TCR beta chain comes out of a study of OX40 agonist ivuxolimab in advanced cancers. Study information: Patients were given ivuxolimab, an antibody that agonizes OX40 (CD134).

This CDR3 has 15 amino acids. Germline V CDR1 and CDR2: LNHDA, SQIVND (reference sequence). V was pared by 3 bases and J by 0 bases, with 6 bases between. Assay used: immunoSEQ multiplex PCR; TCRdb lists only in-frame clones, some missing. Among tens of thousands of clones listed, 84% were seen once. The material sequenced was CD4+ or CD8+ T cells sorted from blood, taken in a trial of the OX40 agonist ivuxolimab. This receptor was taken from an adult with an advanced solid tumor such as melanoma, head and neck, liver or kidney cancer. This chain connects TRBV19 to TRBJ2-6, with D unresolved. The CDR3 sequence: CASSMTSSGANVLTF. CDR3 nucleotides: TGTGCCAGTAGTATGACTTCCTCTGGGGCCAACGTCCTGACTTTC.